This entry lists 30 T cell receptor beta chains sequenced from one sample in a study of post-analysis software for immune sequencing data. Findings and caveats of the study: Controls showed lower frequencies than patients for five TRBV segments, and TRBV5-6, TRBV5-1 and TRBV20-1 were among these.

Unique molecular identifiers were carried by the TCR beta cDNA libraries. Each CDR3 protein is one row after TCRdb ran MiXCR on the PCR reads. The data hold over 300,000 distinct CDR3 sequences, with around a third observed a single time. Their specific antigens are unknown. The sequencing sample was made of blood. The receptor source for this set is a girl aged 10 to 17 with multiple sclerosis.

This clonotype was detected a few times. V is TRBV20-1 and J is TRBJ1-1; D might be TRBD1 (5 bases). This CDR3 is built from 15 residues. Germline-derived CDR1 and CDR2 are DFQATT and SNEGSKA (reference sequence). V lost 3 bases and J 0 bases, leaving 14 bases between the germline ends. CDR3 coding DNA: TGCAGTGCTAGGCGTGAGGGACTCATGAACACTGAAGCTTTCTTT. It encodes CSARREGLMNTEAFF.

The rearrangement links TRBV5-1 to TRBJ2-7; the match to TRBD1 covers 12 bases. The CDR3 is 13 amino acids. Per germline, CDR1 SGHRS and CDR2 YFSETQ. With V trimmed by 3 bases and J by 6 bases, 1 base remained unmatched. The CDR3 nucleotides are TGCGCCAGCAGCTGGGACAGGGGGCGCGAGCAGTACTTC. This gives the protein CASSWDRGREQYF.

The chain is built from TRBV29-1 and TRBJ2-7, with a weak D call TRBD1 (7 bases). Germline assignment: CDR1 SQVTM and CDR2 ANQGSEA. V shed 7 bases and J shed 2 bases, with 15 bases lying between them. The CDR3 runs 13 residues. CDR3 sequence: CSGRTGEAYEQYF. In nucleotides, the CDR3 is TGCAGCGGCAGAACAGGGGAGGCCTACGAGCAGTACTTC.

This clonotype was found a few times. The genes are TRBV11-2 and TRBJ1-6; no clear D. The V end lost 2 bases, the J end lost 3 bases, and 8 bases lay between the germline ends. Germline loops: CDR1 SGHAT, CDR2 FQNNGV. The CDR3 totals 15 residues. The CDR3 DNA follows: TGTGCCAGCAGCTTAAGGTTTTACTATAATTCACCCCTCCACTTT. This encodes CASSLRFYYNSPLHF.

This sequence joins TRBV5-5 and TRBJ1-5; D not resolved. V was pared by 3 bases and J by 0 bases, with 13 bases between. Germline V gives CDR1 SGHKS, CDR2 YYEKEE (reference sequence). The CDR3 is 16 residues long. CDR3 loop: CASSSESAVSNQPQHF. CDR3 nucleotides: TGTGCCAGCAGCTCCGAGTCTGCAGTTAGCAATCAGCCCCAGCATTTT.

This clonotype was picked up a small number of times. V is TRBV3-1 and J is TRBJ2-3, with TRBD2 matching over 7 bases. Per the germline V gene, CDR1 is LGHDT and CDR2 is YNNKEL (reference sequence). This CDR3 is built from 13 residues. V gave up 3 bases and J gave up 4 bases; unmatched junction bases: 1. The CDR3 DNA follows: TGTGCCAGCAGCCAGGGAGGGCCAGATACGCAGTATTTT. Translated: CASSQGGPDTQYF.

In its sample, this clonotype was seen a few times. The chain couples TRBV2 to TRBJ1-2; D gene ambiguous. The V and J ends lost 2 bases and 3 bases respectively, with 7 bases between them. Germline loops: CDR1 SNHLY, CDR2 FYNNEI. The CDR3 extends over 13 amino acids. The CDR3 region is CASSERTDYGYTF. The DNA of the CDR3 is TGTGCCAGCAGTGAACGTACAGACTATGGCTACACCTTC.

There are a few counts of this clonotype. The rearrangement links TRBV28 to TRBJ1-2; TRBD1 is a possible D gene (5 bases). The CDR3 extends over 13 amino acids. Trimming pared 10 bases from V and 3 bases from J, leaving 15 bases between. In germline, CDR1 is MDHEN, CDR2 SYDVKM. In DNA, the CDR3 is TGTGCCACCGAACCCGGGGGTCACTATGGCTACACCTTC. Translation gives CATEPGGHYGYTF.

The chain recombines TRBV14 with TRBJ2-7; D is ambiguous. Per germline, CDR1 SGHDN and CDR2 FVKESK. The CDR3 runs to 13 residues. V was shortened by 3 bases and J by 5 bases, with 11 bases between the two germline ends. DNA of the CDR3: TGTGCCAGCAGCCAGTTCCTCAGGAACGAGCAGTACTTC. This gives the protein CASSQFLRNEQYF.

Remarks on this clonotype: Possible read error: a much larger clone is one base away. This chain joins TRBV9 and TRBJ2-1, with 8 bases that match TRBD1. With V trimmed by 0 bases and J by 4 bases, 6 bases remained unmatched. Per the germline V gene, CDR1 is SGDLS and CDR2 is YYNGEE. CDR3 length: 16 residues. Here the CDR3 reads CASSVDSGQGYNEQFF. Here the CDR3 DNA reads TGTGCCAGCAGCGTAGACAGTGGACAGGGATACAATGAGCAGTTCTTC.

The V call is TRBV5-1, the J call TRBJ1-1, with 8 bases that match TRBD1. Trimming removed 1 base from V and 6 bases from J; junction bases left unmatched: 8. This CDR3 has 15 amino acids. Per the germline V gene, CDR1 is SGHRS and CDR2 is YFSETQ. CDR3 sequence reads: CASSLWLGQVPEAFF. CDR3 nucleotide sequence: TGCGCCAGCAGCTTGTGGCTGGGACAGGTTCCTGAAGCTTTCTTT.

V and J are TRBV2 and TRBJ1-3, with 8 bases that match TRBD1. CDR1 is SNHLY, CDR2 FYNNEI, per germline. The V and J ends lost 7 bases and 3 bases, in that order; junction bases with no gene match: 5. The CDR3 is made up of 14 amino acids. This CDR3 reads CASTPGGGGNTIYF. DNA for the CDR3: TGTGCCAGCACACCAGGGGGCGGTGGAAACACCATATATTTT.

The rearrangement links TRBV6-2 or TRBV6-3 to TRBJ1-1; no firm D call. This CDR3 has 13 amino acids. CDR1 is MNHEY and CDR2 is SVGEGT in the germline V gene. The CDR3, as DNA: TGTACCTCAAAGGAGCCCTCGAACACTGAAGCTTTCTTT. It translates to CTSKEPSNTEAFF.

This clonotype was found a few times. The J gene is TRBJ2-5, the V gene TRBV6-2 or TRBV6-3; the D gene is possibly TRBD1 (5 bases). The tail of the sequence fits TRBJ2-7 better, so the J call may be wrong. Germline V lookup: CDR1 MNHEY, CDR2 SVGEGT. This CDR3 has 15 amino acids. The CDR3: CASSYSRQGRYEQYF. The CDR3 DNA reads as TGTGCCAGCAGTTACTCGAGGCAGGGAAGGTACGAGCAGTACTTC.

In this sample, this clonotype turned up a few times. The CDR3 here is CASSQSHREGPIYYEQYF. CDR3 DNA sequence: TGCGCCAGCAGCCAATCCCATAGGGAGGGACCGATCTATTACGAGCAGTACTTC. The chain has TRBV4-3 and TRBJ2-7; TRBD2 matches 7 bases. The CDR3 loop spans 18 amino acids. J lost 4 bases, V lost 2 bases, and 17 bases had no gene match. Germline loops: CDR1 LGHNA, CDR2 YSLEER.

The chain uses TRBV6-6 and TRBJ2-1; D not resolved. Trimming took off 7 bases at V and 6 bases at J, with 7 bases between the two ends. Germline V gene lookup returns CDR1 MNHNY and CDR2 SVGAGI (reference sequence). The CDR3 has 11 amino acids. The CDR3: CASTNSNEQFF. DNA of the CDR3: TGTGCCAGCACAAATAGCAATGAGCAGTTCTTC.

This clonotype came up a few times. This sequence joins TRBV10-3 and TRBJ1-1; 8 bases agree with TRBD1. V dropped 0 bases and J dropped 1; count of bases not matched to a gene: 10. Per germline, CDR1 ENHRY and CDR2 SYGVKD. The CDR3 sequence is 18 residues long. The DNA for the CDR3 is TGTGCCATCAGTGAGTCGCCAGTCGGACAGGGCAAGAACACTGAAGCTTTCTTT. This translates into CAISESPVGQGKNTEAFF.

This clonotype showed up just a few times. The chain couples TRBV7-8 to TRBJ2-1; no definite D call. Germline-derived CDR1 and CDR2 are SGHVS and FQNEAQ. The CDR3 consists of 13 residues. V was pared by 2 bases and J by 9 bases, with 11 bases between. The CDR3 loop reads CASSLNVQVEQFF. The CDR3 DNA reads TGTGCCAGCAGCTTAAATGTTCAAGTTGAGCAGTTCTTC. Looking up the rest from reference TRBV7-8 and TRBJ2-1 gives the full variable domain: GAGVSQSPRYKVAKRGQDVALRCDPISGHVSLFWYQQALGQGPEFLTYFQNEAQLDKSGLPSDRFFAERPEGSVSTLKIQRTQQEDSAVYLCASSLNVQVEQFFGPGTRLTVL.

The J gene is TRBJ2-7, the V gene TRBV29-1; no reliable D call. Germline CDR1 is SQVTM and CDR2 is ANQGSEA. The CDR3 runs to 13 residues. V was clipped by 4 bases and J by 6 bases, with 16 bases between them. This chain's CDR3 is CSVVIGMGSEQYF. DNA of the CDR3: TGCAGCGTTGTGATAGGGATGGGCTCCGAGCAGTACTTC.

This clonotype has more than one count but fewer than ten. The chain combines TRBV5-1 with TRBJ2-6; D is possibly TRBD1 (5 bases). CDR3 length: 17 residues. Germline V CDR1 and CDR2: SGHRS, YFSETQ. V was trimmed by 0 bases and J by 0 bases, leaving 10 bases between them. The CDR3 protein is CASSLAGHISGANVLTF. CDR3 DNA: TGCGCCAGCAGCTTGGCCGGACATATCTCTGGGGCCAACGTCCTGACTTTC.

This clonotype was picked up a small number of times. The chain couples TRBV2 to TRBJ2-3; 9 bases match TRBD2. CDR1 and CDR2 from the germline V gene are SNHLY and FYNNEI. The CDR3 sequence is 15 residues long. V was clipped by 7 bases and J by 5 bases; unmatched bases: 10. CDR3 sequence reads: CASKSVSSGVDTQYF. DNA for the CDR3: TGTGCCAGCAAAAGCGTCTCTAGCGGGGTAGATACGCAGTATTTT.

In this sample, this clonotype turned up a few times. J is TRBJ2-5 and V is TRBV7-8, with 12 bases lining up with TRBD2. J gave up 6 bases and V 3 bases, and 8 bases lay outside the gene matches. CDR3 length: 16 residues. Germline loops: CDR1 SGHVS, CDR2 FQNEAQ. CDR3 nucleotides: TGTGCCAGCAGCTTGCCCCGGAGGACTAGCGGGAAGACCCAGTACTTC. This translates into CASSLPRRTSGKTQYF.

The sample holds a few counts of this clonotype. The CDR3 nucleotides read TGTGCCAGCACCTGGCCGGGACAGGGGGCAGACGAGCAGTACTTC. Residues: CASTWPGQGADEQYF. The rearrangement uses TRBV5-6 and TRBJ2-7; 12 bases match TRBD1. CDR1 and CDR2 (germline): SGHDT, YYEEEE. V shed 6 bases, J shed 5 bases, and the junction held 9 bases outside the gene matches. This CDR3 region has 15 residues.

This clonotype was picked up a small number of times. This rearrangement joins TRBV4-2 to TRBJ2-5; no reliable D call. CDR1 and CDR2 (germline): LGHNA, YNFKEQ. The V and J ends lost 0 bases and 3 bases respectively, with 5 bases between them. The CDR3 length is 13 residues. The CDR3 protein is CASSQDYKETQYF. The CDR3 DNA follows: TGTGCCAGCAGCCAAGATTATAAAGAGACCCAGTACTTC.

The chain combines TRBV7-2 with TRBJ1-2; 8 bases match TRBD1. The germline gives CDR1 SGHTA, CDR2 FQGNSA. V was clipped by 8 bases and J by 4 bases; unmatched bases: 6. CDR3 length: 13 amino acids. The CDR3 spells CASARDRSYGYTF. Written as DNA, the CDR3 is TGTGCCAGCGCTAGGGACAGGAGCTATGGCTACACCTTC. The full variable domain, rest sourced from reference TRBV7-2 and TRBJ1-2, is GAGVSQSPSNKVTEKGKDVELRCDPISGHTALYWYRQSLGQGLEFLIYFQGNSAPDKSGLPSDRFSAERTGGSVSTLTIQRTQQEDSAVYLCASARDRSYGYTFGSGTRLTVV.

In regard to this clonotype: One end of the junction is discordant with germline, which a read error may explain. The chain recombines TRBV4-1 with TRBJ2-1; 8 bases fit TRBD2. The V gene's germline CDR1 is MGHRA and CDR2 YSYEKL. This CDR3 spans 16 amino acids. CDR3 in DNA: TGCGCCAGCAGCCCCTCTTTAGCGGGGATCCCCCATGAGCGGTTCTTC. Translation: CASSPSLAGIPHERFF.

The chain couples TRBV7-9 to TRBJ1-1; no clear D. V was clipped by 1 base and J by 5 bases, with 11 bases between them. This CDR3 comprises 14 residues. CDR1 is SEHNR and CDR2 is FQNEAQ in the germline V gene (reference sequence). The CDR3 DNA follows: TGTGCCAGCAGCTTAGTCTACCTTAAGACTGAAGCTTTCTTT. Its protein product is CASSLVYLKTEAFF.

The rearrangement uses TRBV11-2 and TRBJ2-1, with unresolved D. Per the germline V gene, CDR1 is SGHAT and CDR2 is FQNNGV. This CDR3 has 15 residues. Deletions cut 0 bases from V and 5 bases from J, with 11 bases between. The CDR3 loop reads CASSLDPNRHNEQFF. The DNA of the CDR3 is TGTGCCAGCAGCTTAGATCCAAACCGACACAATGAGCAGTTCTTC. Full variable domain (rest looked up from reference TRBV11-2 and TRBJ2-1): EAGVAQSPRYKIIEKRQSVAFWCNPISGHATLYWYQQILGQGPKLLIQFQNNGVVDDSQLPKDRFSAERLKGVDSTLKIQPAKLEDSAVYLCASSLDPNRHNEQFFGPGTRLTVL.

The gene calls are TRBV20-1 and TRBJ2-5; 9 nucleotides line up with TRBD2. Near its end, the DNA agrees better with TRBJ2-7, so the J call may be wrong. The CDR3 contains 14 residues. The germline V gene has CDR1 DFQATT and CDR2 SNEGSKA (reference sequence). CDR3 nucleotides: TGCAGTGCTAAAATAGCGGGGGCCATAAACGAGCAGTACTTC. Translated, it gives CSAKIAGAINEQYF.

The V and J genes are TRBV12-3 or TRBV12-4 and TRBJ1-5; 8 bases are shared with TRBD1. This CDR3 spans 15 amino acids. The V segment lost 5 bases and the J segment 6 bases; nucleotides outside the gene matches: 9. The DNA for the CDR3 is TGTGCCAGCAGTCAGACAGGGGCGGCCAGTCAGCCCCAGCATTTT. Its translation is CASSQTGAASQPQHF.